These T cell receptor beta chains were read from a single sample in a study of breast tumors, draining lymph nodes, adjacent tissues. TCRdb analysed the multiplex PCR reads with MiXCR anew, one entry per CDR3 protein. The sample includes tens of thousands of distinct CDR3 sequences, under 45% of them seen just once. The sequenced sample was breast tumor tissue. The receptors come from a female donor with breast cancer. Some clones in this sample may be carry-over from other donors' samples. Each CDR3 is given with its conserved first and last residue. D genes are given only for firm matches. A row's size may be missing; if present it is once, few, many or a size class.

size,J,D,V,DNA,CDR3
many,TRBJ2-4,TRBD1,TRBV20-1,TGCAGTGCCGCCTCCGGGACAGGTGCCAAGTTGGCCAAAAACATTCAGTACTTC,CSAASGTGAKLAKNIQYF
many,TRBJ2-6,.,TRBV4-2,TGTGCCAGCAGCCAAGAAGGGGCCTACTCTGGGGCCAACGTCCTGACTTTC,CASSQEGAYSGANVLTF
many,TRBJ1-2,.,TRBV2,TGTGCCAGCACCTTACAGGAAAACTATGGCTACACCTTC,CASTLQENYGYTF
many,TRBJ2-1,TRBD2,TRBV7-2,TGTGCCAGCAGTCGGACTAGCGGAACCCACAATGAGCAGTTCTTC,CASSRTSGTHNEQFF
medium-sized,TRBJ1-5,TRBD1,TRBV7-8,TGTGCCAGCAGCAAACAGGGGTATCAGCCCCAGCATTTT,CASSKQGYQPQHF
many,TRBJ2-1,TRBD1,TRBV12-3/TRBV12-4,TGTGCCAGCAGTTTAAGGACAGGGACCAATGAGCAGTTCTTC,CASSLRTGTNEQFF
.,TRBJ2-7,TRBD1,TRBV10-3,TGTGCCATCAGGACAGGGGTCTACGAGCAGTACTTC,CAIRTGVYEQYF
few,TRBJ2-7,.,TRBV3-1,TGTGCCGGCAGCCAAACAGGGAGTAACTCCTACGAGCAGTACTTC,CAGSQTGSNSYEQYF
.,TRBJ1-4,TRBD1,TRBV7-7,TGTGCTAGCAACCCGGACAGGGCTAATGAAAAACTGTTTTTT,CASNPDRANEKLFF
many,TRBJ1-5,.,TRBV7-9,TGTGCCAGCAGCTTAGAGGGGGATCAGCCCCAGCATTTT,CASSLEGDQPQHF
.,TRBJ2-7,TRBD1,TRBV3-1,TGTGCCAGCAGCCAGACAGGGGGCTACGAGCAGTACTTC,CASSQTGGYEQYF
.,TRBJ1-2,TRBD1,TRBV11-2,TGTGCCAGCAGCTTTTCCCAGGGGGTATCCTATGGCTACACCTTC,CASSFSQGVSYGYTF
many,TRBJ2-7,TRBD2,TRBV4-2,TGTGCCAGCAGCCCGGGCCCCAGCGGGGGGATCTACGAGCAGTACTTC,CASSPGPSGGIYEQYF
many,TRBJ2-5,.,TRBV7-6,TGTGCCAGCAGCTTAGACCAGACCCAGTACTTC,CASSLDQTQYF
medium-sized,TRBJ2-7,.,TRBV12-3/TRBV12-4,TGTGCCAGCAGTTTGTCCGGGTCATCGCCCCTGCAGTACTTC,CASSLSGSSPLQYF
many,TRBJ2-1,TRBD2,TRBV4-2,TGTGCCAGCAGCCCCTCTGGGCCCCTCGGGAGGACTAGCGGTTACAATGAGCAGTTCTTC,CASSPSGPLGRTSGYNEQFF
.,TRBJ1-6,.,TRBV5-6,TGTGCCAGCAGCTCAGACAGTTCCAATTCACCCCTCCACTTT,CASSSDSSNSPLHF
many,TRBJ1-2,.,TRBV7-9,TGTGCCAGCAGCTCCCCAGGGTATGGCTACACCTTC,CASSSPGYGYTF
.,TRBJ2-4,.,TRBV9,TGTGCCAGCAGCGTAGAAGGCCAGTGGAGCATTCAGTCCTTC,CASSVEGQWSIQSF
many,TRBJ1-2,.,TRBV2,TGTGCCAGCAGACGGGACGGGAATGGCTACACCTTC,CASRRDGNGYTF
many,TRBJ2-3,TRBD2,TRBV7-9,TGTGCCAGCAGCCGGGGACTAGCGGGAGGTGTAGATACGCAGTATTTT,CASSRGLAGGVDTQYF
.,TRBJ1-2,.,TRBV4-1,TGCGCCAGCAGCCAAGATCCAGGGTCCTATGGCTACACCTTC,CASSQDPGSYGYTF
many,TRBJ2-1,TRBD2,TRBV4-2,TGTGCCAGCAGCCAAGTCAGCGAGCGGGGAGCCTACAATGAGCAGTTCTTC,CASSQVSERGAYNEQFF
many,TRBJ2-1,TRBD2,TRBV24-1,TGTGCCACCACGACGACTAGCGGGAGTAATAATGAGCAGTTCTTC,CATTTTSGSNNEQFF
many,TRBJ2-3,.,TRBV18,TGTGCCAGCTCACCTTCTTCGGGGTATAGCACAGATACGCAGTATTTT,CASSPSSGYSTDTQYF
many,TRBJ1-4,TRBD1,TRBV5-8,TGTGCCAGCAGCTTGGAGACAGGGAATTCGGGGGAAAAACTGTTTTTT,CASSLETGNSGEKLFF
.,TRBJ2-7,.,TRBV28,TGTGCCAGCAGGTTGGGGAGGGGGGGCTCCTACGAGCAGTACTTC,CASRLGRGGSYEQYF
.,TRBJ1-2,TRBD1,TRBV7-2,TGTGCCAGCAGAGATACAGGGGACTCCTATGGCTACACCTTC,CASRDTGDSYGYTF
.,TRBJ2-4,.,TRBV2,TGTGCCAGCAGTGACCCCCGAGAGGGTTTAGCCAAAAACATTCAGTACTTC,CASSDPREGLAKNIQYF
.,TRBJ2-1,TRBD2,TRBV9,TGTGCCAGCAGCTTAGGGACTAGCGGGGGCAATCAGCAGTTCTTC,CASSLGTSGGNQQFF
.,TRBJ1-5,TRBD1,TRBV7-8,TGTGCCAGCAGCTTAGGGACAGGGTATGATCAGCCCCAGCATTTT,CASSLGTGYDQPQHF
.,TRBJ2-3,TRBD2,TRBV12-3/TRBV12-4,TGTGCCAGCAGTTCTGGGACTAGCGGGAGAGATACGCAGTATTTT,CASSSGTSGRDTQYF
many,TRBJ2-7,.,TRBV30,TGTGCCTGGAGTGTCGGATTCAACGAGCAGTACTTC,CAWSVGFNEQYF